This T cell receptor beta chain was found in a study of blood T cell repertoires in COVID-19. As processed by the authors: Using reference gene primer amplification, nucleated cell counts were estimated. The method was immunoSEQ multiplex PCR; TCRdb's version includes in-frame clones alone and lacks a portion of them. That table gives V, J and clone size, and the DNA gave D and trimming. The sample has 250,000 to 300,000 clones; around 90% are singletons. Ages ranged from about 18 to 100 years, with residence in 20 to 30 US areas. Membership in each cohort depended on participant-reported clinical history. Sample: PBMCs or T cells enriched from blood (not recorded which). The receptor's source is a woman aged 25 to 39 who had recovered from COVID-19.

CDR3 bases: TGCGCCAGCAGCCAAGATTTCGCGGGAGTCAGACCAGATACGCAGTATTTT. Its protein product is CASSQDFAGVRPDTQYF. This chain uses TRBV4-3 with TRBJ2-3, with 7 bases matching TRBD2. V trimming: 0 bases; J trimming: 4 bases; junction bases outside the gene matches: 10. The germline gives CDR1 LGHNA, CDR2 YSLEER. This CDR3 contains 17 residues.